These 2 T cell receptor beta chains were sequenced from one sample in a study of cytomegalovirus exposure and HLA in healthy donors. Amplification used 60 Vbeta primers and 13 Jbeta primers. Generated by immunoSEQ multiplex PCR, the TCRdb table keeps only in-frame clones and is missing some. Here the sample spans about 160,000 clones, approximately 86% being singletons. The sequenced sample consisted of PBMCs. All receptors come from a woman between 18 and 30 years old in good health and CMV-seronegative.

In its sample, this clone was seen a few times. The genes are TRBV4-1 and TRBJ2-7; 8 nucleotides align to TRBD1. CDR1 MGHRA and CDR2 YSYEKL come from the germline V gene. There are 17 residues in the CDR3. The junction had 13 bases not matched to a gene; V was cut back by 4 bases and J by 2 bases. CDR3 loop: CASSRTGNSVRPYEQYF. CDR3 in DNA: TGCGCCAGCAGCCGGACAGGGAATAGCGTTAGGCCCTACGAGCAGTACTTC.

The rearrangement uses TRBV12-2 and TRBJ1-5; the D call of TRBD1 is as the table states it, not checked on the DNA. TRBV12-2 corresponds to a pseudogene. The CDR3 consists of 20 residues. DNA for the CDR3: TGTGCAAGTCGCTTAGCGGATATGTTACAGGGGGAGATGAGCAATCAGCCCCAGCATTTT. It codes for CASRLADMLQGEMSNQPQHF.